This T cell receptor (beta chain) was retrieved from a study of cytomegalovirus exposure and HLA in healthy donors. Details on this clone: Its antigen is still unknown.

It was healthy bone marrow donors who served as donors. 60 Vbeta and 13 Jbeta primers were used in PCR. Only in-frame clones appear in the TCRdb table, and some are missing; sequencing was by immunoSEQ multiplex PCR. Altogether 140,000 to 150,000 clones are present, 65% to 85% being singletons, with the ten largest covering more than 6.5%. CDR1 is LGHNA and CDR2 is YNFKEQ in the germline V gene. CDR3 size: 17 residues. V lost 0 bases, J lost 15 bases, and 16 bases stayed unmatched. Overall study results and limits: Later, TCR association rates were found to vary by HLA locus, highest for DRB1 and lowest for HLA-C. High specificity and sensitivity for cytomegalovirus status were reported for the classifier. More than 15,000 TCR beta sequences were associated with HLA alleles at 0.05 false discovery rate in a later analysis.

The specimen was PBMCs. The clonotype comes from a man in his thirties or forties in good health and CMV-seronegative. J is TRBJ2-1 and V is TRBV4-2, with 11 bases aligning to TRBD2. The CDR3 reads CASSQDRGSGRAPQGFF. In nucleotides, the CDR3 is TGTGCCAGCAGCCAAGATCGAGGTAGCGGGAGGGCCCCACAGGGGTTCTTC.